This T cell receptor (beta chain) was sequenced during a study of T-cell reconstitution after alpha-beta-depleted transplantation in children. General study findings and limits: From newly produced T cells came most of the T-cell counts and diversity one year after transplant. About two months after transplant, alpha-beta T cells reportedly came from several hundred expanded graft clones. The study traced high day-60 TCRbeta diversity in some patients to surviving recipient T cells and thymic progenitors.

This clonotype was seen only a few times. Its matching antigen is unknown. The TCRbeta library was prepared with unique molecular identifiers. A single record per CDR3 protein comes from TCRdb applying MiXCR to the PCR reads. This sample has 130,000 or so distinct CDR3 sequences, with about 9.9% found just once. The CDR3 contains 16 residues. Trimming took 4 bases from V and 0 from J; bases not matched to a gene: 8. CDR1 is MNHEY and CDR2 is SVGAGI in the germline V gene. The sequenced sample was PBMCs, mostly from graft donor cells, obtained 180 days after TCRalphabeta/CD19-depleted stem cell transplant. The TCR sequence derives from a girl in the first two years of life who had a stem cell transplant for combined immunodeficiency, so the T cells may come from the graft donor. The V call is TRBV6-5, the J call TRBJ1-2, with TRBD1 matching 7 bases. CDR3: CASSFHGQASNYGYTF. The CDR3 nucleotides are TGTGCCAGCAGTTTCCACGGACAGGCCTCTAACTATGGCTACACCTTC.